Each of the 9 T cell receptor beta chains below was sequenced from the same sample in a study of tumor-infiltrating lymphocytes in primary liver carcinoma. A constant-region primer served to make TCR beta cDNA from roughly 500 ng total RNA. Three nested multiplex PCR rounds of slightly modified ARM-PCR generated TCR beta libraries. Two initial PCR rounds of around 10 cycles each paired TRBV1-TRBV30 forward primers with a C-beta reverse primer. TCRdb reanalysed the multiplex PCR reads using MiXCR and keeps one entry per CDR3 protein. Of some 130,000 distinct CDR3 sequences in the sample, under 70% were seen once. The approximately 17-32 mg bulk tissue piece was not sorted before simultaneous RNA and DNA extraction. The sample was tumor-adjacent normal liver tissue. These receptor sequences come from a woman aged 55 to 70 with primary liver carcinoma and hepatitis B virus infection.

Points on this clonotype: The CDR3 does not end in the conserved phenylalanine or tryptophan, so this is likely a read error. V gene TRBV5-6 combines with J gene TRBJ1-4, with TRBD1 as a possible D gene (5 bases). This CDR3 is 14 amino acids long. Looked up from germline, CDR1 is SGHDT and CDR2 is YYEEEE. V was trimmed by 1 base and J by 8 bases, leaving 12 bases between them. CDR3 amino acids: CASSLSIRDEKLFL. CDR3 in DNA: TGTGCCAGCAGCTTGTCCATAAGGGACGAAAAACTGTTTCTT.

This clonotype has ten or more counts. The junction shows a germline mismatch at one end, possibly a read error. The chain has TRBV11-3 and TRBJ2-7; D may be TRBD2 (7 bases). Germline V lookup: CDR1 SGHNT, CDR2 YENEEA. This CDR3 is 15 amino acids long. DNA for the CDR3: TGTGCCAGCAGCGAGCCCTCCGGGGGGCTCTACGAACAGTACTTC. Amino acid sequence: CASSEPSGGLYEQYF.

This sequence joins TRBV7-8 and TRBJ2-1; TRBD2 is a possible D gene (6 bases). The CDR3 runs 14 residues. Germline assignment: CDR1 SGHVS and CDR2 FQNEAQ. V lost 11 bases to trimming and J lost 2 bases, with 16 bases between them. The CDR3 spells CACMVGSAYNEQFF. The CDR3 DNA sequence: TGTGCCTGCATGGTCGGGAGCGCCTACAATGAGCAGTTCTTC.

A word on this clonotype: Germline is not matched at one junction end, which may reflect a read error. The chain uses TRBV29-1 and TRBJ2-6; possibly TRBD1 for D (5 bases). Germline V gives CDR1 SQVTM, CDR2 ANQGSEA. CDR3 length equals 15 residues. DNA of the CDR3: TGCAGCGTTGGCGTGGACGGCTCTGGGGCCAACGCCCTGACTTTC. The encoded protein is CSVGVDGSGANALTF.

Comments on this clonotype: The junction and the germline gene differ at one end; a read error may be behind it. V and J are TRBV28 and TRBJ2-5; maybe TRBD1 (6 bases). The CDR3 contains 12 residues. Germline lookup yields CDR1 MDHEN and CDR2 SYDVKM. The CDR3 nucleotides are TGTGCCAACAGGCAGGGGTCAGAGACCCAATACTTC. Its protein is CANRQGSETQYF.

As concerns this clonotype: As the CDR3 is not closed by the conserved phenylalanine or tryptophan, this likely results from a read error. The rearrangement uses TRBV11-2 and TRBJ2-6, with a possible D match to TRBD2 (7 bases). The germline gives CDR1 SGHAT, CDR2 FQNNGV. This CDR3 has 15 residues. DNA for the CDR3: TGTGCCAGCAGCTTAGGGGGCGCGGGGGCCAATGTCCTGACTTCC. As protein: CASSLGGAGANVLTS.

Concerning this clonotype: At one boundary the junction diverges from the germline segment, which might be a read error. This chain links TRBV6-1 with TRBJ1-3, with D maybe TRBD1 (5 bases). From germline, CDR1 is MNHNS and CDR2 SASEGT. This CDR3 region has 16 residues. Here the CDR3 DNA reads TGTACCAGCAGTGAAGGGACCTTTGTGGCTAGAAACACCATATATTTT. This codes for CTSSEGTFVARNTIYF.

A remark on this clonotype: The conserved final phenylalanine or tryptophan is absent from the CDR3, which likely points to a read error. The chain carries TRBV11-2 and TRBJ2-1; D is perhaps TRBD2 (6 bases). The CDR3 has 19 amino acids. Germline lookup yields CDR1 SGHAT and CDR2 FQNNGV. CDR3 loop: CASSLDPASIGSFYSGQFS. The CDR3 DNA sequence: TGTGCCAGTAGCTTAGATCCGGCGAGTATCGGGAGTTTTTATAGTGGGCAGTTCTCC.

The chain is built from TRBV29-1 and TRBJ2-3, with D possibly TRBD2 on 5 matching bases. Germline CDR1 SQVTM, CDR2 ANQGSEA. CDR3 size: 14 residues. Trimming left V 3 bases short and J 7 bases short, with 17 bases between. The CDR3: CSVDARGSRNTQYF. The CDR3 coding sequence is TGCAGCGTTGATGCGAGAGGGTCCAGGAATACGCAGTATTTT.